This TCR beta chain was captured in a study of beta chain features in type 1 diabetes. Study-wide results and limits: Type 1 diabetes patients had moderately but significantly shorter TCRB CDR3s in all four CD4+ subsets. Unsettled here was the matter of whether HLA type influences TCRB rearrangement.

Points on this clone: What it binds is unknown.

The authors obtained over 98% purity in all sorted populations. The CDR3 is made up of 13 amino acids. Germline V gives CDR1 SNHLY, CDR2 FYNNEI. The V end lost 6 bases, the J end lost 6 bases, and 14 bases lay between the germline ends. Sequenced material consisted of expressed TCRB transcripts (all of the isolated RNA was reverse transcribed). Profiled with immunoSEQ multiplex PCR; TCRdb holds only in-frame clones, not every one. Of 400,000 or so clones listed, 9.5% to 10% are singletons. This clonotype originated in a man aged 25-45 years with type 1 diabetes. This sequence joins TRBV2 and TRBJ1-1; D remains ambiguous. Input material: central memory CD4+ T cells from blood. CDR3 loop: CASSAMGQPEAFF. DNA for the CDR3: TGTGCCAGCAGCGCCATGGGCCAGCCTGAAGCTTTCTTT.